One sample yielded the 17 T cell receptor beta chains listed below, sequenced in a study of shared clonotypes between healthy human individuals. Repertoires were generated with immunoSEQ multiplex PCR, while TCRdb's copy carries only in-frame clones and drops some. The profile shows 850,000 to 1,200,000 clones, more than 65% of them singletons. Material: memory CD4+ T cells sorted from blood. Stated subset: CD45RA-negative fraction. These receptors all come from a man aged 18 to 29 in good health.

In this sample, this clone turned up once. The chain has TRBV4-3 and TRBJ2-1; 7 positions agree with TRBD2. The CDR3 loop spans 18 amino acids. Trimming removed 0 bases from V and 10 bases from J; junction bases left unmatched: 18. Germline V gene sequence: CDR1 LGHNA, CDR2 YSLEER. The CDR3 nucleotides read TGCGCCAGCAGCCAAGACTATTCTAAGCGGGAAGTAGCATACGAGCAGTTCTTC. Its protein is CASSQDYSKREVAYEQFF.

The count of this clone is one. This chain joins TRBV12-2 and TRBJ2-7; the table's TRBD1 call for D was not verified on the DNA. TRBV12-2 is labeled a pseudogene. The CDR3 totals 16 residues. The CDR3 DNA follows: TGTGCAAGTCGCTTATCCCCGACAGGGATCCAATACGAGCAGTACTTC. This codes for CASRLSPTGIQYEQYF.

In this sample, this clone turned up a few times. This chain connects TRBV7-2 to TRBJ1-5, with a possible D match to TRBD1 (5 bases). Trimming took off 0 bases at V and 7 bases at J, with 16 bases between the two ends. This CDR3 is built from 16 residues. Germline lookup yields CDR1 SGHTA and CDR2 FQGNSA. The CDR3 is CASSLAGGPGRQPQHF. CDR3 bases: TGTGCCAGCAGCTTAGCGGGGGGACCTGGCCGGCAGCCCCAGCATTTT.

The V gene is TRBV15, the J gene TRBJ1-2; tentative D call: TRBD1 (5 bases). The V gene lost 1 base and the J gene lost 2 bases, with 14 bases spanning the gap. Per germline, CDR1 LNHNV and CDR2 YYDKDF (reference sequence). CDR3 length equals 16 residues. The CDR3 DNA follows: TGTGCCACCAGCAGAGGTTTACAGGCTGTAAACTATGGCTACACCTTC. Encoded protein: CATSRGLQAVNYGYTF.

The V gene is TRBV7-8, the J gene TRBJ2-3; 9 bases map to TRBD2. The germline V gene has CDR1 SGHVS and CDR2 FQNEAQ. The CDR3 has 16 amino acids. V shed 5 bases and J 5 bases; nucleotides not matched to a gene: 11. The CDR3 coding sequence is TGTGCCAGCAGCCCCCTGGGCGGGAGGGCGATAGATACGCAGTATTTT. This translates into CASSPLGGRAIDTQYF.

The chain couples TRBV28 to TRBJ2-1; TRBD2 is a possible D gene (5 bases). The V gene lost 6 bases and the J gene lost 0 bases, with 18 bases spanning the gap. Germline CDR1 reads MDHEN; CDR2 reads SYDVKM. The CDR3 is 17 residues long. CDR3 nucleotide sequence: TGTGCCAGCAGGAGCCTACATAGCGTAAGCTCCTACAATGAGCAGTTCTTC. It is translated as CASRSLHSVSSYNEQFF.

The chain carries TRBV5-1 and TRBJ2-3, with 10 bases fitting TRBD1. The V and J ends lost 4 bases and 3 bases, in that order; junction bases with no gene match: 5. The CDR3 extends over 15 amino acids. Germline V gives CDR1 SGHRS, CDR2 YFSETQ. The CDR3 nucleotides are TGCGCCAGCAGCCCCGGGACAGGGGAGACAGATACGCAGTATTTT. Residues: CASSPGTGETDTQYF.

The V and J genes are TRBV4-1 and TRBJ2-5, with no clear D. The germline CDR1 and CDR2 sequences are MGHRA and YSYEKL. Trimming left V 2 bases short and J 4 bases short, with 8 bases between. The CDR3 spans 13 residues. The CDR3, as DNA: TGCGCCAGCAGCCAAACTTTTTCAGAGACCCAGTACTTC. It specifies CASSQTFSETQYF.

J is TRBJ1-1 and V is TRBV11-2; no clear D. V gave up 1 base and J gave up 1 base, with 7 bases separating them. Germline V gene data show CDR1 as SGHAT and CDR2 as FQNNGV. The CDR3 runs 14 residues. CDR3 sequence (DNA): TGTGCCAGCAGCTTAGCTTTTCAGAACACTGAAGCTTTCTTT. It yields the protein CASSLAFQNTEAFF.

The chain carries TRBV2 and TRBJ2-6; 7 bases line up with TRBD1. CDR1 is SNHLY and CDR2 is FYNNEI in the germline V gene. Trimming took 5 bases from V and 0 from J; bases not matched to a gene: 7. The CDR3 loop spans 17 amino acids. The DNA for the CDR3 is TGTGCCAGCAGTAGACAGGGAATGTTCTCTGGGGCCAACGTCCTGACTTTC. Translation gives CASSRQGMFSGANVLTF.

This sequence joins TRBV19 and TRBJ2-5; the match to TRBD2 covers 11 bases. Germline V gene data show CDR1 as LNHDA and CDR2 as SQIVND (reference sequence). The CDR3 sequence is 15 residues long. V shed 3 bases and J 4 bases; nucleotides not matched to a gene: 4. The CDR3 region has the DNA TGTGCCAGTAGTATCTCCGGACTAGCGGGAGAGACCCAGTACTTC. Translation gives CASSISGLAGETQYF.

The chain has TRBV21-1 and TRBJ1-1; TRBD1 is the table's D call, not checked against the DNA. TRBV21-1 is termed a pseudogene. The CDR3 spans 14 residues. CDR3: CASRRTRWDTEAFF. The CDR3 DNA reads TGTGCCAGCAGACGTACCAGGTGGGACACTGAAGCTTTCTTT.

This sequence joins TRBV7-2 and TRBJ2-3; D is possibly TRBD1 or TRBD2 (5 bases each). Germline CDR1 reads SGHTA; CDR2 reads FQGNSA. V was clipped by 5 bases and J by 2 bases, with 11 bases between them. The CDR3 is 14 amino acids. The CDR3 spells CASSQRGVTDTQYF. CDR3 nucleotides: TGTGCCAGCAGCCAACGGGGCGTCACAGATACGCAGTATTTT.

The J gene is TRBJ2-2, the V gene TRBV10-1; no clear D. V was clipped by 3 bases and J by 6 bases, with 8 bases between them. CDR3 length equals 13 residues. CDR1 is WNHNN and CDR2 is SYGVQD in the germline V gene (reference sequence). The CDR3 nucleotides are TGCGCCAGCAGTGACCGAAATCCCGGGGAGCTGTTTTTT. This codes for CASSDRNPGELFF.

This clone was observed once. The chain combines TRBV11-2 with TRBJ2-1; D might be TRBD2 (6 bases). The germline V and J ends were trimmed by 4 bases and 7 bases, with 17 bases remaining between them. The CDR3 is 15 residues long. Germline V gives CDR1 SGHAT, CDR2 FQNNGV. The CDR3 here is CASSSPRREVNEQFF. For the CDR3, the DNA is TGTGCCAGCAGCTCCCCAAGAAGGGAGGTTAATGAGCAGTTCTTC.

The V and J genes are TRBV7-9 and TRBJ1-5, with D perhaps matching TRBD1 (5 bases). Germline CDR1 and CDR2: SEHNR and FQNEAQ (reference sequence). V gave up 5 bases and J gave up 0 bases, with 11 bases separating them. The CDR3 loop spans 15 amino acids. In DNA form, the CDR3 reads TGTGCCAGCAGCCGGGGGGACGGTAGCAATCAGCCCCAGCATTTT. Its translation is CASSRGDGSNQPQHF.

This chain links TRBV10-3 with TRBJ2-1; TRBD2 aligns across 7 bases. The length of the CDR3 is 11 residues. V gave up 2 bases and J gave up 15 bases; unmatched junction bases: 4. Germline values: CDR1 ENHRY, CDR2 SYGVKD. The CDR3 is CAISETAGRFF. The CDR3 DNA reads TGTGCCATCAGTGAGACAGCGGGGCGGTTCTTC.